The 6 T cell receptor beta chains below were found in one sample sequenced in a study of blood T cells in healthy people across ages. For the second PCR, which ran for about 7 to 11 cycles, a sample-barcoded 5' primer and a J-beta primer mix were used. TCRdb used MiXCR to reprocess the 5' RACE reads, holding one entry per CDR3 protein. The table shows roughly 800,000 distinct CDR3 sequences, with 58% occurring only once. The specimen sequenced was blood. Receptor source: a man aged 25-40 years in good health.

V usage is TRBV20-1 and J usage is TRBJ2-1; D unresolved. The V end lost 1 base, the J end lost 6 bases, and 10 bases lay between the germline ends. Germline V gives CDR1 DFQATT, CDR2 SNEGSKA (reference sequence). The CDR3 loop spans 13 amino acids. CDR3 in amino acids: CSARGSMSNEQFF. Here the CDR3 DNA reads TGCAGTGCTAGAGGGAGTATGAGCAATGAGCAGTTCTTC.

The chain joins TRBV7-9 to TRBJ1-6; D gene ambiguous. V shed 5 bases and J shed 6 bases, with 11 bases lying between them. This CDR3 is built from 14 residues. CDR1 is SEHNR, CDR2 FQNEAQ, per germline (reference sequence). The CDR3 here is CASSAARANSPLHF. Written as DNA, the CDR3 is TGTGCCAGCAGCGCCGCGAGAGCTAATTCACCCCTCCACTTT.

The gene calls are TRBV6-2 or TRBV6-3 and TRBJ1-1, with D possibly being TRBD1 (5 bases). This CDR3 is 14 amino acids long. V shed 7 bases and J shed 5 bases, with 17 bases lying between them. CDR1 is MNHEY, CDR2 SVGEGT, per germline. The CDR3 here is CASIRRGAGTEAFF. The CDR3 DNA reads TGTGCCAGCATTCGTAGGGGCGCCGGGACTGAAGCTTTCTTT.

The V gene is TRBV28, the J gene TRBJ2-5; 9 bases fit TRBD1. There are 13 residues in the CDR3. CDR1 is MDHEN and CDR2 is SYDVKM in the germline V gene. The trim removed 5 bases at V and 5 bases at J, leaving 3 bases unmatched. The CDR3 coding sequence is TGTGCCAGCAGTGACAGGGGGTTTGAGACCCAGTACTTC. Translation: CASSDRGFETQYF.

CDR3 amino acids: CASSPTRPLAEQYF. DNA of the CDR3: TGTGCCAGCAGCCCTACAAGACCGCTAGCCGAGCAGTACTTC. The chain couples TRBV7-2 to TRBJ2-7, with a weak D call TRBD2 (5 bases). The CDR3 totals 14 residues. V lost 5 bases to trimming and J lost 6 bases, with 17 bases between them. Germline CDR1 reads SGHTA; CDR2 reads FQGNSA. The full variable domain, its missing parts supplied by reference TRBV7-2 and TRBJ2-7, is GAGVSQSPSNKVTEKGKDVELRCDPISGHTALYWYRQSLGQGLEFLIYFQGNSAPDKSGLPSDRFSAERTGGSVSTLTIQRTQQEDSAVYLCASSPTRPLAEQYFGPGTRLTVT.

The table lists this clonotype with a few counts. The chain is built from TRBV5-1 and TRBJ2-7; no firm D call. The germline CDR1 and CDR2 sequences are SGHRS and YFSETQ. This CDR3 is 13 amino acids long. Trimming pared 0 bases from V and 4 bases from J, leaving 8 bases between. This CDR3 is CASSLAELYEQYF. As DNA, the CDR3 is TGCGCCAGCAGCTTGGCCGAGTTGTACGAGCAGTACTTC.